A selection of T cell receptor beta chains follows, all from one sample in a study of shared clonotypes between healthy human individuals. Data came from immunoSEQ multiplex PCR; TCRdb stores just in-frame clones and leaves some out. The data show approximately 720,000 clones, 72% seen once. The sample was memory CD4+ T cells sorted from blood. These receptors originate from a woman in her twenties or thirties in good health. Each CDR3 is given with its conserved first and last residue. Each record gives: V gene, D gene, clone size, J gene, CDR3 DNA, CDR3 protein. A D gene is named only where the DNA matches it firmly. Clone size is shown for a subset of rows, as once, few, many or a class of expanded clone.

>TRBV28|TRBD2|NA|TRBJ2-7
TGTGCCACCACCTTAGCGGGTCACTCCTACGAGCAGTACTTC
CATTLAGHSYEQYF
>TRBV28|NA|NA|TRBJ2-3
TGTGCCAGCAGACGGGACAACACAGATACGCAGTATTTT
CASRRDNTDTQYF
>TRBV27|TRBD2|NA|TRBJ2-5
TGTGCCAGCAGTAAAAATTCACTAGCGGGAAAGGGGGAGACCCAGTACTTC
CASSKNSLAGKGETQYF
>TRBV6-4|TRBD1|NA|TRBJ2-5
TGTGCCAGCAGCAGAGGAATGGGACAGCAAGAGACCCAGTACTTC
CASSRGMGQQETQYF
>TRBV2|NA|NA|TRBJ1-5
TGTGCCAGCAGTGGGCAGCCCAGTAGCAATCAGCCCCAGCATTTT
CASSGQPSSNQPQHF
>TRBV15|TRBD2|NA|TRBJ2-1
TGTGCCACCAGGGATTTTTCGGGAGGATACAATGAGCAGTTCTTC
CATRDFSGGYNEQFF
>TRBV11-2|NA|NA|TRBJ2-5
TGTGCCAGCAGCTTGGCAGGGGCTCTACAAGAGACCCAGTACTTC
CASSLAGALQETQYF
>TRBV27|TRBD1|NA|TRBJ1-1
TGTGCCAGCAGTTGGGGACAGGAGGTGGGGAACACTGAAGCTTTCTTT
CASSWGQEVGNTEAFF
>TRBV5-3|NA|NA|TRBJ1-3
TGTGCCAGCAGCTTTCGTCAGCACTCTGGAAACACCATATATTTT
CASSFRQHSGNTIYF
>TRBV27|NA|NA|TRBJ2-1
TGTGCCAGCAGTGACCTGAGCGGAGACCGTAATGAGCAGTTCTTC
CASSDLSGDRNEQFF
>TRBV28|NA|NA|TRBJ2-6
TGTGCCAGCAGTCCGGTAGGCTCTGGGGCCAACGTCCTGACTTTC
CASSPVGSGANVLTF
>TRBV7-3|TRBD2|NA|TRBJ2-2
TGTGCCAGCAGCCCAAAGGCTAGCGGAACCGGGGAGCTGTTTTTT
CASSPKASGTGELFF
>TRBV29-1|NA|NA|TRBJ2-7
TGCAGCGTTGAGTTCGCCCAGGGACGGGCCCCGGGAATCTACGAGCAGTACTTC
CSVEFAQGRAPGIYEQYF
>TRBV2|NA|NA|TRBJ2-7
TGTGCCAGCAGTCACAGCGAGCTAACCTACGAGCAGTACTTC
CASSHSELTYEQYF
>TRBV19|NA|many|TRBJ2-1
TGTGCCAGTAGTATTCAGGGGCTAGCCGAAAACAATGAGCAGTTCTTC
CASSIQGLAENNEQFF
>TRBV12-5|TRBD2|NA|TRBJ2-3
TGTGCTAGTGGTTTGGTACTGGGTAGCGGGAGCACAGATACGCAGTATTTT
CASGLVLGSGSTDTQYF
>TRBV19|NA|NA|TRBJ1-1
TGTGCCAGTAGTACGGGGGGCACAGGAATGAACACTGAAGCTTTCTTT
CASSTGGTGMNTEAFF
>TRBV28|NA|NA|TRBJ1-3
TGTGCCAGCAGCCGGACGCCAGTGAGCTCTGGAAACACCATATATTTT
CASSRTPVSSGNTIYF
>TRBV7-9|NA|NA|TRBJ2-7
TGTGCCAGCAGCCCCGGGCTAGCGCTCTACGAGCAGTACTTC
CASSPGLALYEQYF
>TRBV10-1|TRBD1|few|TRBJ1-1
TGCGCCAGCAAGGGACAGGGCAACACTGAAGCTTTCTTT
CASKGQGNTEAFF
>TRBV7-2|NA|NA|TRBJ2-5
TGTGCCAGCAGCTTTACAAATCAAGAGACCCAGTACTTC
CASSFTNQETQYF
>TRBV7-9|TRBD1|NA|TRBJ2-5
TGTGCCAGCAGCTGGCCCCCGGGACAGGGAGGCGAGACCCAGTACTTC
CASSWPPGQGGETQYF
>TRBV5-5|NA|NA|TRBJ2-7
TGTGCCAGCACCATAGAGGACTACGAGCAGTACTTC
CASTIEDYEQYF
>TRBV29-1|NA|NA|TRBJ2-7
TGCAGCGTTGACAGGGGAGGCGACGAGCAGTACTTC
CSVDRGGDEQYF
>TRBV19|TRBD1|NA|TRBJ2-5
TGTGCCAGTGGAGGCTTAGGGACAGGGGAGACCCAGTACTTC
CASGGLGTGETQYF
>TRBV9|NA|few|TRBJ1-1
TGTGCCAGTACTCAGGGTTCTATCACTGAAGCTTTCTTT
CASTQGSITEAFF
>TRBV5-6|NA|once|TRBJ1-2
TGTGCCAGCAGCTTGCCGGGTCCTGGGGGCTACACCTTC
CASSLPGPGGYTF
>TRBV6-5|NA|NA|TRBJ2-7
TGTGCCAGCAGTTATTCGACCGTTTCCTACGAGCAGTACTTC
CASSYSTVSYEQYF
>TRBV27|TRBD1|few|TRBJ1-4
TGTGCCAGCAGTTCCAGGGGGGCTAATGAAAAACTGTTTTTT
CASSSRGANEKLFF